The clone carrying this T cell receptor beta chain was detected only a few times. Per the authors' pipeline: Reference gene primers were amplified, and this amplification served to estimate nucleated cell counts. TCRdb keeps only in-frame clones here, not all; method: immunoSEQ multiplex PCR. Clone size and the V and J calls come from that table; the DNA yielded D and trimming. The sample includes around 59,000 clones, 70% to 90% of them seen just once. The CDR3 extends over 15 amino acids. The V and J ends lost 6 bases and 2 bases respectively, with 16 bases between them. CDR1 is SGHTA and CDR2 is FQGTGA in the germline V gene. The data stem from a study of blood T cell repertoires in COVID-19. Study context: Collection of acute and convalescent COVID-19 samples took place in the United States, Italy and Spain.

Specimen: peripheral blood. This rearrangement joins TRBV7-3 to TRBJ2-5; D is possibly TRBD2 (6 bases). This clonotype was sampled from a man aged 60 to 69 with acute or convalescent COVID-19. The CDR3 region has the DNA TGTGCCAGCAGTCCGACTAGTTCGAGACAAGAGACCCAGTACTTC. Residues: CASSPTSSRQETQYF.